This paragraph covers one T cell receptor beta chain sequence. Its antigen is still unknown. This sample was included in a study of T cells in tuberculosis. Study background: T cells were selected with CD1B tetramers loaded with glucose monomycolate. General observations from the study: Classification accuracy was roughly 87% (AUROC more than 0.8) with the GMM-specific repertoire. GMM-specific TCRs were nearer to active tuberculosis alpha repertoires, suggesting expansion.

The CDR3 runs 11 residues. Trimming pared 6 bases from V and 5 bases from J, leaving 10 bases between. CDR1 and CDR2 (germline): SQVTM, ANQGSEA. This table comes from immunoSEQ multiplex PCR, and its TCRdb copy is limited to in-frame clones, with some not included. Here the sample spans tens of thousands of clones, roughly 87% being singletons. Time point specified: new active TB diagnosis, blood taken before or within 7 days of starting treatment. Each donor contributed roughly 100,000 T cells on average, unsorted. The source of this sequence is an adult with tuberculosis. Material: PBMCs, obtained at tuberculosis diagnosis. The chain links TRBV29-1 to TRBJ1-1; D is possibly TRBD1 (5 bases). CDR3 protein: CSVGRETEAFF. The CDR3 DNA follows: TGCAGCGTAGGCAGGGAAACTGAAGCTTTCTTT.